The rows below give T cell receptor beta chains drawn from one sample of a study of blood T cell repertoires in COVID-19. Data came from immunoSEQ multiplex PCR; TCRdb stores just in-frame clones and leaves some out. This sample yields 180,000 or so clones, of which roughly 85% are seen a single time; roughly 8.2% belongs to the top ten. Sequences were obtained from peripheral blood. These TCRs come from a woman aged 55-70 years with acute or convalescent COVID-19. The CDR3 runs from the conserved cysteine through the conserved F or W. The D gene is left open where the match is weak. The listing skips clone size in some rows; elsewhere it reads once, few, many or a size class.

v_call	j_call	d_call	clone_size	cdr3_nt	cdr3_aa
TRBV18	TRBJ2-1	TRBD2	-	TGTGCCAGCTCACCAGGGAGGCTAGCGGGAGGACACTACAATGAGCAGTTCTTC	CASSPGRLAGGHYNEQFF
TRBV11-3	TRBJ1-1	-	-	TGTGCCAGCAGCTTAATACAGGGACTGAACACTGAAGCTTTCTTT	CASSLIQGLNTEAFF
TRBV28	TRBJ2-7	-	-	TGTGCCAGCAGTTTAACGGGGGAGCAGTACTTC	CASSLTGEQYF
TRBV6-1	TRBJ2-7	-	-	TGTGCCAGCAGTGAAGTATACAGGGTCGAGCAGTACTTC	CASSEVYRVEQYF
TRBV3-1/TRBV3-2	TRBJ2-1	TRBD1	-	TGTGCCAGCAGCCAAGATCACAGGGGGCGAGGGAATGAGCAGTTCTTC	CASSQDHRGRGNEQFF
TRBV6-1	TRBJ2-5	TRBD2	-	TGTGCCAGCAGTGAAGTGGGTTCGGGGACTAGCGGGAGAATGGTGACCCAGTACTTC	CASSEVGSGTSGRMVTQYF
TRBV7-6	TRBJ2-5	TRBD2	-	TGTGCCAGCAGCCTCAATAGCGGGAGGGCCGGGGAGACCCAGTACTTC	CASSLNSGRAGETQYF
TRBV11-3	TRBJ1-1	TRBD1	once	TGTGCCAGCAGCGTTGGACAGGCCGGAGGGAACACTGAAGCTTTCTTT	CASSVGQAGGNTEAFF
TRBV28	TRBJ1-2	TRBD1	-	TGTGCCAGCAGCGGACAGGGTGGGAACTATGGCTACACCTTC	CASSGQGGNYGYTF
TRBV6-5	TRBJ2-1	-	-	TGTGCCAGCAGCCTCGGTGGGGGGACCTACAATGAGCAGTTCTTC	CASSLGGGTYNEQFF
TRBV5-1	TRBJ2-5	-	-	TGCGCCAGCAGCTTATCAGGGGCGTCGGGAGAGACCCAGTACTTC	CASSLSGASGETQYF
TRBV6-5	TRBJ1-1	-	-	TGTGCCAGCAGTTCCCCCCTGGGGGCGGGTAATGCTGAAGCTTTCTTT	CASSSPLGAGNAEAFF
TRBV7-3	TRBJ2-1	TRBD2	-	TGTGCCAGCAGCTTAGGAGGGACTAGCGGGAGTGTTGAGCAGTTCTTC	CASSLGGTSGSVEQFF
TRBV14	TRBJ2-3	TRBD2	-	TGTGCCAGCAGCCAAGCCAGCGGGAGGGTTTTTAGCACAGATACGCAGTATTTT	CASSQASGRVFSTDTQYF
TRBV25-1	TRBJ1-2	-	once	TGTGCCAGCAGTGCACGTACAGGGATCTATGGCTACACCTTC	CASSARTGIYGYTF
TRBV5-4	TRBJ2-3	TRBD2	few	TGTGCCAGCAGCCCTAGACTAGCGGGGTACGACACAGATACGCAGTATTTT	CASSPRLAGYDTDTQYF
TRBV30	TRBJ1-2	-	-	TGTGCCTGGAGTTCCCCGGGGGGAACGACCGGCTACACCTTC	CAWSSPGGTTGYTF
TRBV19	TRBJ1-5	TRBD1	-	TGTGCCAGTAGTCCTCGGACAGGGTTTAGCAATCAGCCCCAGCATTTT	CASSPRTGFSNQPQHF
TRBV20-1	TRBJ2-3	-	-	TGCAGTGCTAGTCCGACCGGGGTAGATACGCAGTATTTT	CSASPTGVDTQYF
TRBV7-2	TRBJ1-2	TRBD1	once	TGTGCCAGCAGCTTAGGTCCCGGACAGGCAACGGGGGGCTACACCTTC	CASSLGPGQATGGYTF
TRBV5-4	TRBJ1-6	-	-	TGTGCCAGCGGCGAGCTATTGGGGGCTAATTCACCCCTCCACTTT	CASGELLGANSPLHF
TRBV2	TRBJ2-7	-	-	TGTGCCAGCAGAACTTCGGGGGTCGAGCAGTACTTC	CASRTSGVEQYF
TRBV7-6	TRBJ1-1	TRBD1	-	TGTGCCAGCAGCTTAGAGACAGGGGGCGCGAACACTGAAGCTTTCTTT	CASSLETGGANTEAFF
TRBV28	TRBJ2-1	TRBD2	-	TGTGCCAGCAGTTTAGCGGGACTAGCGGGAATCTACAATGAGCAGTTCTTC	CASSLAGLAGIYNEQFF
TRBV25-1	TRBJ1-5	-	-	TGTGCCAGCTATCAGTCCCAGCATTTT	CASYQSQHF
TRBV19	TRBJ2-1	TRBD1	-	TGTGCCAGCACGACAGGGAGCTCCTACAATGAGCAGTTCTTC	CASTTGSSYNEQFF
TRBV5-1	TRBJ1-1	-	few	TGCGCCAGCAGGTCGGGGAGCGGGGCTTTCTTT	CASRSGSGAFF
TRBV19	TRBJ1-2	TRBD1	few	TGTGCCAGTAATAATTTTAGGACAGGGCGGTATGGCTACACCTTC	CASNNFRTGRYGYTF
TRBV2	TRBJ1-5	TRBD1	-	TGTGCCAGCAGTTACGACAGGGCCAATCAGCCCCAGCATTTT	CASSYDRANQPQHF
TRBV6-5	TRBJ1-4	TRBD1	-	TGTGCCAGCAGTTCTCGGACAGGGGGGGTTGAAAAACTGTTTTTT	CASSSRTGGVEKLFF
TRBV14	TRBJ2-1	-	-	TGTGCCAGCAGCCAAAGGGGGGGGTGGCAGTTCTTC	CASSQRGGWQFF
TRBV5-1	TRBJ2-5	TRBD2	-	TGCGCCAGCACCCTCCGCCAGCGGGAACAAGAGACCCAGTACTTC	CASTLRQREQETQYF
TRBV30	TRBJ2-2	TRBD2	-	TGTGCCTGGAGTAGCGGGAGGTACACCGGGGAGCTGTTTTTT	CAWSSGRYTGELFF
TRBV15	TRBJ1-1	-	few	TGTGCCACCAGCGCTAGGACGGGCGGGGTCTCTGAAGCTTTCTTT	CATSARTGGVSEAFF
TRBV5-4	TRBJ1-5	TRBD1	few	TGTGCCAGCAGCACAGGGGTGGCTCAGCCCCAGCATTTT	CASSTGVAQPQHF
TRBV29-1	TRBJ1-4	-	-	TGCAGCGCCGGAGGGGGGGCAAAGGAAAAACTGTTTTTT	CSAGGGAKEKLFF
TRBV6-5	TRBJ1-2	TRBD1	few	TGTGCCAGCAGGTCCACCGGACAGGGTAGTGGCTACACCTTC	CASRSTGQGSGYTF
TRBV19	TRBJ1-5	TRBD1	-	TGTGCCAGTAAGGGGACAGGGGTTGGCAATCAGCCCCAGCATTTT	CASKGTGVGNQPQHF
TRBV11-3	TRBJ1-5	TRBD1	-	TGTGCCAGCAGCGTAGACAGGGATCAGCCCCAGCATTTT	CASSVDRDQPQHF
TRBV29-1	TRBJ2-3	TRBD2	-	TGCAGCGTAGCGGGAGGGCCAAACACAGATACGCAGTATTTT	CSVAGGPNTDTQYF
TRBV7-9	TRBJ2-3	TRBD1	-	TGTGCCAGCAGCTTAGGGACAGGGGCCTACACAGATACGCAGTATTTT	CASSLGTGAYTDTQYF
TRBV9	TRBJ2-1	TRBD1	-	TGTGCCAGCAGCCGGGACAGGGGTTACAATGAGCAGTTCTTC	CASSRDRGYNEQFF
TRBV19	TRBJ2-5	-	once	TGTGCCAGTACTCCAGGGTCGGTTGGGGAGACCCAGTACTTC	CASTPGSVGETQYF
TRBV7-9	TRBJ2-7	-	-	TGTGCCAGCAGCTACCGGGACACCTTTCTGTTC	CASSYRDTFLF
TRBV6-5	TRBJ1-1	-	-	TGTGCCAGCAGTTACTTGGGGGGAATTGAAGCTTTCTTT	CASSYLGGIEAFF
TRBV7-9	TRBJ1-1	-	once	TGTGCCAGCAGCTTAGGAGGGGGCACTGAAGCTTTCTTT	CASSLGGGTEAFF
TRBV29-1	TRBJ2-2	-	-	TGCAGCGCGAGCAGGGGAGCGAACACCGGGGAGCTGTTTTTT	CSASRGANTGELFF
TRBV25-1	TRBJ2-3	-	-	TGTGCCAGCAGTGATTACAGGGGCACAGATACGCAGTATTTT	CASSDYRGTDTQYF
TRBV19	TRBJ2-6	-	-	TGTGCCAGTAGTATAGGAAGTCAGGGTATCTCTGGGGCCAACGTCCTGACTTTC	CASSIGSQGISGANVLTF
TRBV30	TRBJ1-2	-	-	TGTGCCTGGAGTACGGGGTCCTATGGCTACACCTTC	CAWSTGSYGYTF
TRBV30	TRBJ1-3	-	-	TGTGCCTGGAGAAATGACAGATCTGGAAACACCATATATTTT	CAWRNDRSGNTIYF
TRBV2	TRBJ2-1	TRBD2	-	TGTGCCAGCCGCCCAAGGACTAGCGGCTCCTACAATGAGCAGTTCTTC	CASRPRTSGSYNEQFF